These 32 T cell receptor beta chains were all obtained from the same sample, sequenced in a study of cytomegalovirus exposure and HLA in healthy donors. The PCR employed 60 Vbeta primers together with 13 Jbeta primers. This table comes from immunoSEQ multiplex PCR, and its TCRdb copy is limited to in-frame clones, with some not included. The sample yields about 180,000 clones, almost 85% seen once. Sequencing input: PBMCs. Receptors were obtained from a woman in her fifties or sixties in good health and CMV-seronegative.

This clone was counted a single time. The chain joins TRBV5-1 to TRBJ2-5, with 10 bases fitting TRBD2. Germline V gene sequence: CDR1 SGHRS, CDR2 YFSETQ. With V trimmed by 1 base and J by 2 bases, 5 bases remained unmatched. CDR3 size: 16 residues. CDR3 amino acids: CASSLFASGGQETQYF. DNA of the CDR3: TGCGCCAGCAGCTTGTTCGCTAGCGGGGGTCAAGAGACCCAGTACTTC.

This rearrangement joins TRBV5-1 to TRBJ2-7; 7 bases map to TRBD1. The CDR3 runs to 14 residues. V dropped 0 bases and J dropped 6; count of bases not matched to a gene: 6. CDR1 SGHRS and CDR2 YFSETQ come from the germline V gene. CDR3 nucleotides: TGCGCCAGCAGCTTGGTAGGGGGCGTAGCCGAGCAGTACTTC. Protein product: CASSLVGGVAEQYF.

The genes are TRBV6-5 and TRBJ2-5; D not resolved. V lost 2 bases and J lost 4, with 8 bases in between. The germline V gene encodes CDR1 MNHEY and CDR2 SVGAGI. This CDR3 comprises 13 residues. This chain's CDR3 is CASSYPGGETQYF. CDR3 nucleotide sequence: TGTGCCAGCAGTTACCCCGGCGGAGAGACCCAGTACTTC.

The CDR3 bases are TGTGCCAGCAGCTTGGTTAACCGGGGGTGGAATGAGCAGTTCTTC. Protein: CASSLVNRGWNEQFF. This rearrangement joins TRBV5-4 to TRBJ2-1; a possible D gene is TRBD2 (6 bases). Germline CDR1 SGHNT, CDR2 YYREEE (reference sequence). This CDR3 has 15 residues. The V and J ends lost 0 bases and 7 bases respectively, with 14 bases between them. Filled out from reference TRBV5-4 and TRBJ2-1, the complete variable domain reads ETGVTQSPTHLIKTRGQQVTLRCSSQSGHNTVSWYQQALGQGPQFIFQYYREEENGRGNFPPRFSGLQFPNYSSELNVNALELDDSALYLCASSLVNRGWNEQFFGPGTRLTVL.

The chain carries TRBV7-6 and TRBJ1-5; 10 nucleotides line up with TRBD1. Germline loops: CDR1 SGHVS, CDR2 FNYEAQ. V lost 4 bases, J lost 6 bases, and 15 bases stayed unmatched. This CDR3 has 18 residues. The CDR3 region has the DNA TGTGCCAGCAGCTCCTCCTACGGGGGGGACAGGGGTGGTCAGCCCCAGCATTTT. It codes for CASSSSYGGDRGGQPQHF.

This clone is a singleton in its sample. V gene TRBV5-1 combines with J gene TRBJ2-7; 7 bases align to TRBD1. CDR1 is SGHRS, CDR2 YFSETQ, per germline. J gave up 2 bases and V 1 base, and 18 bases lay outside the gene matches. The CDR3 sequence is 19 residues long. Written as DNA, the CDR3 is TGCGCCAGCAGCTTGAGTTCAGAAGGACAGGCCAGGGGAACCTACGAGCAGTACTTC. It specifies CASSLSSEGQARGTYEQYF.

The rearrangement uses TRBV5-1 and TRBJ2-1; 7 bases align to TRBD1. Germline CDR1 and CDR2: SGHRS and YFSETQ. J lost 7 bases, V lost 5 bases, and 6 bases had no gene match. The CDR3 totals 13 residues. The CDR3 DNA follows: TGCGCCAGCAGGGTCCAGGGGGAGAATGAGCAGTTCTTC. This sequence encodes CASRVQGENEQFF.

V is TRBV7-6 and J is TRBJ2-7; D is perhaps TRBD2 (6 bases). CDR3 length: 15 amino acids. Germline V lookup: CDR1 SGHVS, CDR2 FNYEAQ. Deletions cut 5 bases from V and 6 bases from J, with 20 bases between. The CDR3 sequence is CASSLRQGLLAEQYF. The CDR3 DNA reads TGTGCCAGCAGCCTACGGCAGGGACTCCTAGCCGAGCAGTACTTC.

The chain uses TRBV25-1 and TRBJ1-6, with D maybe TRBD1 (5 bases). CDR3 size: 15 residues. Trimming shortened V by 5 bases and J by 6 bases, and 14 bases separated the two germline ends. Germline CDR1 is MGHDK and CDR2 is SYGVNS. CDR3 in DNA: TGTGCCAGCAGTTCCCCCGGGGGAGGTAATTCACCCCTCCACTTT. It codes for CASSSPGGGNSPLHF.

J is TRBJ2-5 and V is TRBV19; maybe TRBD2 (6 bases). Germline V CDR1 and CDR2: LNHDA, SQIVND (reference sequence). This CDR3 is 13 amino acids long. The ends were cut back, 5 bases at V and 2 bases at J, with 9 bases in the middle. CDR3 protein: CASSWRGQETQYF. CDR3 sequence (DNA): TGTGCCAGTAGTTGGCGGGGTCAAGAGACCCAGTACTTC. Using reference TRBV19 and TRBJ2-5 for the parts outside the CDR3, the full variable domain is DGGITQSPKYLFRKEGQNVTLSCEQNLNHDAMYWYRQDPGQGLRLIYYSQIVNDFQKGDIAEGYSVSREKKESFPLTVTSAQKNPTAFYLCASSWRGQETQYFGPGTRLLVL.

In its sample, this clone was seen once. The rearrangement links TRBV19 to TRBJ2-1; 8 bases match TRBD1. The CDR3 is 16 residues long. V was clipped by 2 bases and J by 8 bases; unmatched bases: 11. Germline lookup yields CDR1 LNHDA and CDR2 SQIVND (reference sequence). The CDR3 DNA sequence: TGTGCCAGTAGTATAATAGTAGGACAGGGCGTCGATGAGCAGTTCTTC. Residues: CASSIIVGQGVDEQFF.

The chain employs TRBV27 and TRBJ2-1, with 7 bases fitting TRBD1. The V gene end was trimmed by 6 bases and the J gene end by 1 base; junction bases not matched to a gene: 6. Per the germline V gene, CDR1 is MNHEY and CDR2 is SMNVEV (reference sequence). The CDR3 spans 15 residues. CDR3 sequence (DNA): TGTGCCAGCAGCCCCAGGGGGTTTTCCTACAATGAGCAGTTCTTC. Its protein is CASSPRGFSYNEQFF.

The chain has TRBV4-1 and TRBJ2-1, with TRBD2 matching 9 bases. Germline CDR1 reads MGHRA; CDR2 reads YSYEKL. CDR3 size: 16 residues. V lost 0 bases and J lost 3; bases outside the gene matches: 3. The CDR3: CASSQEASGNYNEQFF. The CDR3 DNA is TGCGCCAGCAGCCAAGAGGCTAGCGGGAACTACAATGAGCAGTTCTTC.

The CDR3 loop reads CASRQAQGATVKNIQYF. For the CDR3, the DNA is TGTGCAAGTCGTCAGGCGCAGGGGGCCACGGTCAAAAACATTCAGTACTTC. This chain connects TRBV12-2 to TRBJ2-4; the table assigns TRBD1, which was not confirmed against the DNA. TRBV12-2 is marked as a pseudogene. The CDR3 runs 17 residues.

This clone was counted once. This chain connects TRBV13 to TRBJ2-5; TRBD2 agrees at 15 bases. The V segment lost 5 bases and the J segment 2 bases; nucleotides outside the gene matches: 6. The CDR3 extends over 17 amino acids. Germline-derived CDR1 and CDR2 are PRHDT and FYEKMQ (reference sequence). CDR3 sequence: CASSPGTSGGLQETQYF. The CDR3, as DNA: TGTGCCAGCAGCCCGGGGACTAGCGGGGGGCTTCAAGAGACCCAGTACTTC.

The chain recombines TRBV28 with TRBJ1-2; D gene unclear. Trimming cost V 6 bases and J 7 bases, with 12 bases left between them. In germline, CDR1 is MDHEN, CDR2 SYDVKM. CDR3 length: 12 residues. The DNA of the CDR3 is TGTGCCAGCAGCACCCGGGTGGGTGGCTACACCTTC. It translates to CASSTRVGGYTF.

The genes are TRBV5-1 and TRBJ2-5, with D possibly matching TRBD1 (6 bases). CDR3 length: 13 amino acids. Trimming left V 3 bases short and J 3 bases short, with 9 bases between. Looked up from germline, CDR1 is SGHRS and CDR2 is YFSETQ. The CDR3 bases are TGCGCCAGCAGCTCGAACAGGGAAGAGACCCAGTACTTC. Protein: CASSSNREETQYF.

The chain has TRBV13 and TRBJ1-3; no definite D call. The CDR3 has 16 amino acids. With 5 bases removed from V and 1 base from J, the gap between germline ends came to 15 bases. The germline gives CDR1 PRHDT, CDR2 FYEKMQ (reference sequence). The chain's CDR3 is CASSRLRLQSGNTIYF. For the CDR3, the DNA is TGTGCCAGCAGCCGATTACGCCTGCAGTCTGGAAACACCATATATTTT. The variable domain in full, completed from reference TRBV13 and TRBJ1-3, reads AAGVIQSPRHLIKEKRETATLKCYPIPRHDTVYWYQQGPGQDPQFLISFYEKMQSDKGSIPDRFSAQQFSDYHSELNMSSLELGDSALYFCASSRLRLQSGNTIYFGEGSWLTVV.

This clone was detected once. Other DNA sequences in this specimen translate into the identical CDR3. The chain carries TRBV27 and TRBJ1-2; a weak D match, TRBD1 (5 bases). The ends were cut back, 2 bases at V and 0 bases at J, with 7 bases in the middle. The CDR3 contains 14 residues. Germline lookup yields CDR1 MNHEY and CDR2 SMNVEV (reference sequence). DNA for the CDR3: TGTGCCAGCAGTTTACAGGGCCCTAACTATGGCTACACCTTC. Translated: CASSLQGPNYGYTF.

This rearrangement joins TRBV28 to TRBJ1-4, with a possible D match to TRBD1 (6 bases). CDR1 MDHEN and CDR2 SYDVKM come from the germline V gene. The CDR3 covers 17 residues. V lost 4 bases, J lost 7 bases, and 22 bases lay in between. CDR3 region: CASSSSPAGGLGEKLFF. The CDR3 nucleotides read TGTGCCAGCAGTTCTTCCCCCGCCGGGGGGCTGGGTGAAAAACTGTTTTTT.

CDR3: CASSSRRQGGIYGYTF. In DNA form, the CDR3 reads TGTGCCAGCAGTTCCCGTCGTCAGGGGGGAATCTATGGCTACACCTTC. The V and J genes are TRBV28 and TRBJ1-2, with 7 bases lining up with TRBD1. Per the germline V gene, CDR1 is MDHEN and CDR2 is SYDVKM. This CDR3 spans 16 amino acids. V was pared by 4 bases and J by 4 bases, with 12 bases of the junction left unmatched.

J is TRBJ1-5 and V is TRBV2; 9 positions agree with TRBD1. Unmatched junction bases numbered 6, after V lost 6 bases and J lost 6 bases. There are 14 residues in the CDR3. In germline, CDR1 is SNHLY, CDR2 FYNNEI. CDR3 sequence: CASRGQGRGQPQHF. The CDR3 nucleotides are TGTGCCAGCAGGGGACAGGGCAGAGGTCAGCCCCAGCATTTT.

The chain recombines TRBV28 with TRBJ2-1; 8 bases align to TRBD2. The germline V gene encodes CDR1 MDHEN and CDR2 SYDVKM. This CDR3 has 15 residues. The ends lost 6 bases at V and 0 bases at J; junction bases unmatched: 4. DNA for the CDR3: TGTGCCAGCAGCGAACTAGCGGTCTCCTACAATGAGCAGTTCTTC. Amino acid sequence: CASSELAVSYNEQFF.

This chain uses TRBV9 with TRBJ1-1; TRBD1 might be the D (5 bases). Trimming shortened V by 0 bases and J by 2 bases, and 8 bases separated the two germline ends. The CDR3 consists of 14 residues. Germline V gene data show CDR1 as SGDLS and CDR2 as YYNGEE. CDR3 loop: CASSVAGHNTEAFF. DNA for the CDR3: TGTGCCAGCAGCGTAGCAGGGCATAACACTGAAGCTTTCTTT.

The J gene is TRBJ2-1, the V gene TRBV7-6, with D tentatively TRBD2 (6 bases). This CDR3 spans 16 amino acids. Trimming shortened V by 5 bases and J by 8 bases, and 22 bases separated the two germline ends. Germline lookup yields CDR1 SGHVS and CDR2 FNYEAQ. The chain's CDR3 is CASSIPGRDGSDEQFF. The CDR3 DNA reads as TGTGCCAGCAGCATCCCGGGGCGGGATGGTAGCGATGAGCAGTTCTTC.

This clone has only one observation. This chain uses TRBV5-5 with TRBJ2-7; 9 nucleotides match TRBD1. Germline V gene sequence: CDR1 SGHKS, CDR2 YYEKEE (reference sequence). Unmatched junction bases numbered 6, after V lost 3 bases and J lost 2 bases. This CDR3 is 15 amino acids long. CDR3 bases: TGTGCCAGCAGCTCCAGGGACAGGGCCCCCTACGAGCAGTACTTC. Its translation: CASSSRDRAPYEQYF.

CDR3 coding DNA: TGCGCCAGCAGCTTGGAAGGTCGGGGCTCTGGGGCCAACGTCCTGACTTTC. It translates to CASSLEGRGSGANVLTF. The chain links TRBV5-1 to TRBJ2-6; possible D gene TRBD2, 5 bases. V gave up 0 bases and J gave up 0 bases, with 10 bases separating them. Germline lookup yields CDR1 SGHRS and CDR2 YFSETQ. The CDR3 runs 17 residues. Full variable domain (remainder filled in from reference TRBV5-1 and TRBJ2-6): KAGVTQTPRYLIKTRGQQVTLSCSPISGHRSVSWYQQTPGQGLQFLFEYFSETQRNKGNFPGRFSGRQFSNSRSEMNVSTLELGDSALYLCASSLEGRGSGANVLTFGAGSRLTVL.

This rearrangement joins TRBV9 to TRBJ1-2; 7 nucleotides match TRBD1. This CDR3 region has 17 residues. Germline CDR1 and CDR2: SGDLS and YYNGEE. V lost 3 bases and J lost 8; bases outside the gene matches: 19. CDR3 DNA sequence: TGTGCCAGCAGCGCAACCGGGACAGTCCCTAGGCCGGTAGGCTACACCTTC. Encoded protein: CASSATGTVPRPVGYTF.

The chain couples TRBV5-1 to TRBJ2-7, with 7 bases fitting TRBD1. The CDR3 sequence is 20 residues long. Looked up from germline, CDR1 is SGHRS and CDR2 is YFSETQ. Germline trimming cut 0 bases from V and 0 bases from J; bases unmatched to any gene: 18. The CDR3 nucleotides are TGCGCCAGCAGCTTGGCGATTCGGGACAGCCTAAAAAAAACCTCCTACGAGCAGTACTTC. It encodes CASSLAIRDSLKKTSYEQYF.

The chain joins TRBV18 to TRBJ1-5; D is possibly TRBD1 (6 bases). The CDR3 is made up of 16 amino acids. Trimming left V 3 bases short and J 0 bases short, with 12 bases between. Germline assignment: CDR1 KGHSH and CDR2 LQKENI. The CDR3, as DNA: TGTGCCAGCTCACCGACGGGACAAAATAGCAATCAGCCCCAGCATTTT. This sequence encodes CASSPTGQNSNQPQHF.

The chain joins TRBV19 to TRBJ2-7, with 14 bases identical to TRBD2. The DNA matches TRBJ2-1 better at its end, which makes the J call doubtful. CDR3 size: 16 residues. Germline assignment: CDR1 LNHDA and CDR2 SQIVND (reference sequence). The CDR3 coding sequence is TGTGCCAGTAGAGGACTAGCGGGAGGTAACTACAATGAGCAGTTCTTC. Translation: CASRGLAGGNYNEQFF.

This chain uses TRBV9 with TRBJ2-1; D is uncertain. This CDR3 region has 16 residues. The V and J ends lost 0 bases and 0 bases respectively, with 10 bases between them. Germline V gives CDR1 SGDLS, CDR2 YYNGEE. The CDR3 DNA reads as TGTGCCAGCAGCGTAGACAACCCTCACTCCTACAATGAGCAGTTCTTC. This encodes CASSVDNPHSYNEQFF. Variable domain in full (rest from reference TRBV9 and TRBJ2-1): DSGVTQTPKHLITATGQRVTLRCSPRSGDLSVYWYQQSLDQGLQFLIQYYNGEERAKGNILERFSAQQFPDLHSELNLSSLELGDSALYFCASSVDNPHSYNEQFFGPGTRLTVL.